This T cell receptor beta chain was documented in a study of T cells in Graves' hyperthyroidism and ophthalmopathy. Study results and limitations: Appearing also in blood were most of the thyroid clonotypes expanded above 0.001.

Lactation, pregnancy, other autoimmune disease or uncontrolled infection excluded patients. PBMCs stemmed from about 9.7 ml fresh peripheral blood. Trimming shortened V by 3 bases and J by 3 bases, and 13 bases separated the two germline ends. CDR1 and CDR2 (germline): MNHEY, SMNVEV (reference sequence). The CDR3 consists of 15 residues. Researchers amplified the TCR beta CDR3 regions from RNA transcripts. HTBI primers were the set used in a first-round RT-PCR of the TCR CDR3. TCRdb reprocessed the multiplex PCR reads via MiXCR and lists one record per CDR3 protein. This table has a few hundred thousand distinct CDR3 sequences, 20% to 25% appearing once. As to this clonotype: Its matching antigen is unknown.

Sequences were obtained from blood. The rearrangement joins TRBV27 to TRBJ2-3, with D possibly TRBD2 on 5 matching bases. The clonotype was recovered from a woman in her 70s with Graves' ophthalmopathy. The CDR3, as DNA: TGTGCCAGCAGTTTTGAAACGGGATATACAGATACGCAGTATTTT. Residues: CASSFETGYTDTQYF.